Listed below are T cell receptor beta chains from one sample, sequenced in a study of shared clonotypes between healthy human individuals. TCRdb's table, derived via immunoSEQ multiplex PCR, lists solely in-frame clones and lacks some. In the table there are about 680,000 clones, about three quarters of which are singletons. Specimen: memory CD4+ T cells sorted from blood. The receptor source for this set is a woman in her twenties or thirties in good health. The CDR3 runs from the conserved cysteine through the conserved F or W. The D gene is left open where the match is weak. Not every row has a clone size; where given, it reads once, few, many or a size class.

>TRBJ2-1|-|-|TRBV14
CASSQEQRSKQFF
TGTGCCAGCAGCCAAGAGCAGCGGTCAAAGCAGTTCTTC
>TRBJ2-7|TRBD1|-|TRBV6-6
CASSSPDRGRYEQYF
TGTGCCAGCAGTTCCCCGGACAGGGGGCGTTACGAGCAGTACTTC
>TRBJ2-7|-|-|TRBV2
CASSEKGYEQYF
TGTGCCAGCAGTGAGAAGGGCTACGAGCAGTACTTC
>TRBJ1-5|-|-|TRBV19
CASSMRNQPQHF
TGTGCCAGTAGTATGAGGAATCAGCCCCAGCATTTT
>TRBJ2-1|-|-|TRBV28
CASSPRRSLLFF
TGTGCCAGCAGCCCTCGTCGATCCCTGCTGTTCTTC
>TRBJ2-7|-|-|TRBV11-2
CASSSAGTPSGEQYF
TGTGCCAGCAGCTCGGCCGGGACTCCAAGCGGAGAGCAGTACTTC
>TRBJ2-5|-|-|TRBV2
CASKGESTTLETQYF
TGTGCCAGCAAAGGAGAGTCCACAACACTGGAGACCCAGTACTTC
>TRBJ1-1|-|-|TRBV2
CASSYGLLNTEAFF
TGTGCCAGCAGCTACGGACTGTTGAACACTGAAGCTTTCTTT
>TRBJ2-5|TRBD2|-|TRBV2
CASSGTSLGETQYF
TGTGCCAGCAGCGGGACTAGCTTAGGAGAGACCCAGTACTTC
>TRBJ2-3|-|-|TRBV28
CASSPPLRWDTQYF
TGTGCCAGCAGTCCACCCCTCCGATGGGATACGCAGTATTTT
>TRBJ1-5|-|once|TRBV6-1
CASSTPDSNQPQHF
TGTGCCAGCAGTACCCCCGATAGCAATCAGCCCCAGCATTTT
>TRBJ2-5|-|-|TRBV5-4
CASREDYQETQYF
TGTGCCAGCAGGGAGGACTATCAAGAGACCCAGTACTTC
>TRBJ1-1|-|-|TRBV18
CASSPGAGDTEAFF
TGTGCCAGCTCACCAGGGGCCGGGGACACTGAAGCTTTCTTT
>TRBJ2-7|TRBD2|-|TRBV5-1
CASSTRTSGSEQYF
TGCGCCAGCAGCACGCGGACTAGCGGGAGTGAGCAGTACTTC
>TRBJ2-2|-|-|TRBV19
CASSPAQGTGELFF
TGTGCCAGTAGCCCGGCGCAAGGCACCGGGGAGCTGTTTTTT
>TRBJ2-7|-|once|TRBV7-9
CASSSVTYEQYF
TGTGCCAGCAGTAGTGTGACCTACGAGCAGTACTTC
>TRBJ2-2|TRBD2|medium-sized|TRBV5-4
CASSRSGLAGGPKNTGELFF
TGTGCCAGCAGCCGGTCGGGTCTAGCGGGAGGGCCAAAGAACACCGGGGAGCTGTTTTTT
>TRBJ2-3|-|-|TRBV28
CATATPAPGTFTDTQYF
TGTGCCACCGCGACGCCTGCGCCCGGGACGTTCACAGATACGCAGTATTTT
>TRBJ2-3|TRBD2|-|TRBV7-2
CASSRRGRGADTQYF
TGTGCCAGCAGCCGACGCGGGAGGGGAGCAGATACGCAGTATTTT
>TRBJ2-7|-|-|TRBV5-4
CASRPETSHGEQYF
TGTGCCAGCAGACCCGAGACTAGTCATGGGGAGCAGTACTTC
>TRBJ1-1|-|-|TRBV19
CASSMRAGNTEAFF
TGTGCCAGTAGTATGAGGGCTGGGAACACTGAAGCTTTCTTT
>TRBJ2-5|-|-|TRBV7-6
CASSQGRVDWETQYF
TGTGCCAGCAGCCAAGGCAGGGTAGATTGGGAGACCCAGTACTTC
>TRBJ2-5|-|many|TRBV4-1
CASSQDRARASVETQYF
TGCGCCAGCAGCCAAGATAGGGCTCGGGCTAGCGTGGAGACCCAGTACTTC
>TRBJ2-5|TRBD1|-|TRBV5-1
CASSLGQGSETQYF
TGCGCCAGCAGCTTGGGACAGGGAAGCGAGACCCAGTACTTC
>TRBJ1-3|TRBD1|-|TRBV27
CASSTTGGSSGNTIYF
TGTGCCAGCAGTACTACAGGGGGCAGCTCTGGAAACACCATATATTTT
>TRBJ2-3|TRBD2|once|TRBV5-1
CASSLALGSLRGSTDTQYF
TGCGCCAGCAGCTTGGCCTTAGGTTCCCTGCGGGGGTCCACAGATACGCAGTATTTT
>TRBJ2-2|-|-|TRBV11-3
CASSFGGLGELFF
TGTGCCAGCAGCTTTGGGGGGCTCGGGGAGCTGTTTTTT
>TRBJ1-4|TRBD1|-|TRBV27
CASTPTGVVEKLFF
TGTGCCAGCACCCCGACAGGGGTGGTTGAAAAACTGTTTTTT
>TRBJ1-5|-|few|TRBV27
CASSPMRGFNQPQHF
TGTGCCAGCAGTCCCATGAGGGGGTTCAATCAGCCCCAGCATTTT
>TRBJ2-3|-|-|TRBV5-1
CASSPAGGRGPDTQYF
TGCGCCAGCAGCCCCGCCGGGGGGCGGGGCCCAGATACGCAGTATTTT
>TRBJ1-1|TRBD1|-|TRBV7-9
CASSLGLGQLEAFF
TGTGCCAGCAGCTTGGGTTTGGGACAGCTTGAAGCTTTCTTT
>TRBJ2-3|TRBD2|few|TRBV5-1
CASSFGLAATDTQYF
TGCGCCAGCAGCTTCGGACTAGCGGCCACAGATACGCAGTATTTT
>TRBJ2-1|TRBD1|few|TRBV4-1
CASSHPIDRGTYNEQFF
TGCGCCAGCAGCCACCCTATAGACAGGGGGACCTACAATGAGCAGTTCTTC
>TRBJ2-1|-|-|TRBV6-5
CASRQTVDSYNEQFF
TGTGCCAGCAGACAGACAGTTGACTCCTACAATGAGCAGTTCTTC
>TRBJ2-7|-|once|TRBV6-5
CASSYSRRAYYEQYF
TGTGCCAGCAGTTACTCTCGCAGGGCCTACTACGAGCAGTACTTC
>TRBJ2-2|-|-|TRBV5-4
CASSSQGVTGELFF
TGTGCCAGCAGCTCCCAAGGTGTCACCGGGGAGCTGTTTTTT
>TRBJ2-5|TRBD1|-|TRBV19
CASSTWDREETQYF
TGTGCCAGTAGTACTTGGGACAGGGAAGAGACCCAGTACTTC
>TRBJ2-7|-|-|TRBV28
CASSLSAVDEQYF
TGTGCCAGCAGTTTATCCGCAGTGGACGAGCAGTACTTC
>TRBJ2-1|-|once|TRBV5-1
CASSLTSLSYNEQFF
TGCGCCAGCAGCTTGACTTCCCTCTCCTACAATGAGCAGTTCTTC
>TRBJ1-4|-|-|TRBV5-1
CASSFSGEKLFF
TGCGCCAGCAGCTTCAGCGGGGAAAAACTGTTTTTT
>TRBJ2-7|-|-|TRBV28
CASSGGLSRGYEQYF
TGTGCCAGCAGTGGTGGTCTCTCGCGGGGCTACGAGCAGTACTTC
>TRBJ1-1|-|many|TRBV10-2
CASSERRAGVNTEAFF
TGCGCCAGCAGTGAGAGAAGGGCGGGGGTGAACACTGAAGCTTTCTTT
>TRBJ2-7|TRBD2|few|TRBV11-2
CASSRGLAGVNEQYF
TGTGCCAGCAGCAGAGGACTAGCGGGAGTGAACGAGCAGTACTTC
>TRBJ2-2|-|-|TRBV29-1
CSVASGTGELFF
TGCAGCGTTGCATCGGGCACCGGGGAGCTGTTTTTT
>TRBJ2-5|TRBD2|few|TRBV5-4
CASSLVSGTYQETQYF
TGTGCCAGCAGCTTGGTTAGCGGGACCTACCAAGAGACCCAGTACTTC
>TRBJ2-5|TRBD1|many|TRBV4-1
CASSQDRDRVFETQYF
TGCGCCAGCAGCCAAGATCGCGACAGGGTATTCGAGACCCAGTACTTC
>TRBJ2-2|-|-|TRBV7-2
CASSSYNDGELFF
TGTGCCAGCAGCTCCTACAATGACGGGGAGCTGTTTTTT
>TRBJ1-2|-|few|TRBV27
CASSFGGKHYGYTF
TGTGCCAGCAGTTTCGGAGGCAAACACTATGGCTACACCTTC
>TRBJ1-2|TRBD1|few|TRBV19
CASSAYPGQGAVGYTF
TGTGCCAGTAGTGCGTACCCGGGACAGGGGGCTGTTGGCTACACCTTC
>TRBJ2-2|TRBD2|-|TRBV2
CASGKLAGVIGELFF
TGTGCCAGCGGAAAACTAGCGGGGGTCATCGGGGAGCTGTTTTTT
>TRBJ2-1|TRBD2|few|TRBV7-2
CASSPHALLAGDNEQFF
TGTGCCAGCAGCCCCCATGCACTCCTAGCGGGAGACAATGAGCAGTTCTTC
>TRBJ2-7|-|-|TRBV28
CASRQFYEQYF
TGTGCCAGCAGACAGTTCTACGAGCAGTACTTC
>TRBJ1-2|-|-|TRBV27
CASSFRRGGYGYTF
TGTGCCAGCAGTTTTAGGCGAGGGGGCTATGGCTACACCTTC
>TRBJ1-2|-|-|TRBV19
CASSWVGPVYGYTF
TGTGCCAGTAGTTGGGTGGGCCCGGTCTATGGCTACACCTTC
>TRBJ2-1|-|-|TRBV7-7
CASSLAGVGAEQFF
TGTGCCAGCAGCTTGGCCGGGGTAGGTGCTGAGCAGTTCTTC
>TRBJ2-5|-|-|TRBV4-1
CASSSGAFGEETQYF
TGCGCCAGCAGCTCCGGCGCTTTCGGAGAAGAGACCCAGTACTTC
>TRBJ2-5|-|-|TRBV27
CASSFGRRETQYF
TGTGCCAGCAGTTTCGGCAGAAGGGAGACCCAGTACTTC
>TRBJ1-2|-|once|TRBV7-2
CASSRRVSNYGYTF
TGTGCCAGCAGCCGCAGGGTTTCTAACTATGGCTACACCTTC